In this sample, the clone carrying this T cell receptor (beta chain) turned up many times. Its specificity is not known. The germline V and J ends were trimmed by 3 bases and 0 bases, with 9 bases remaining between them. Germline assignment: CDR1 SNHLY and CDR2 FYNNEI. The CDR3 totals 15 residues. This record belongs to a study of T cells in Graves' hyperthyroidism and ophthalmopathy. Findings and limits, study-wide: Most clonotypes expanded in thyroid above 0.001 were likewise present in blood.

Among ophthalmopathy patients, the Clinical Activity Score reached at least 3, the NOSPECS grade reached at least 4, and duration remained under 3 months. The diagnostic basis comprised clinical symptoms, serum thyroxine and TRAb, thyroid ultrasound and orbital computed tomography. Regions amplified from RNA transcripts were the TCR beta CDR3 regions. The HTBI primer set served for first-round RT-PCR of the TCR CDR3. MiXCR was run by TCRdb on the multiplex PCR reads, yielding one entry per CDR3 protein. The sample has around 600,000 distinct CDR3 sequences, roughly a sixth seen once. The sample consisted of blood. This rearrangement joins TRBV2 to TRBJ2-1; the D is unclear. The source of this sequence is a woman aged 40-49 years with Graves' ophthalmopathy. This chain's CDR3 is CASSEATLSYNEQFF. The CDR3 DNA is TGTGCCAGCAGTGAGGCTACCCTCTCCTACAATGAGCAGTTCTTC.